This T cell receptor (beta chain) was recovered during a study of CXCR3-negative and CXCR3-positive naive CD8 T cells. UMI-labeled TRB cDNA libraries were prepared by 5' RACE. TCRdb reworked the 5' RACE reads into one entry per CDR3 protein, no DNA. The sample has about 43,000 distinct CDR3 sequences. The sequenced sample was memory CD8+ T cells from blood. The receptor was isolated from a human donor in good health. Some clones in this sample may be carry-over from other donors' samples.

CDR3 region: CASSPGTGYNEQFF. This rearrangement joins TRBV27 to TRBJ2-1; the TCRdb call, TRBD1, lacks DNA for checking. The CDR3 loop spans 14 amino acids. CDR1 and CDR2 (germline): MNHEY, SMNVEV (reference sequence).